This T cell receptor (beta chain) was captured by sequencing in a study of PD-1 blockade in classical Hodgkin lymphoma. The method was immunoSEQ multiplex PCR; TCRdb's version includes in-frame clones alone and lacks a portion of them. The data show about 15,000 clones, with 87% seen just once and 3.9% held by the top ten. The CDR3 contains 15 residues. The J segment lost 7 bases and the V segment lost 4 bases, leaving 7 bases of the junction unmatched. Germline values: CDR1 GTSNPN, CDR2 SVGIG (reference sequence). Described time point: newly diagnosed, previously untreated cHL patient sample. The sequence was obtained from a human donor with classical Hodgkin lymphoma. The sample comprised peripheral blood mononuclear cells (PBMCs). This chain uses TRBV30 with TRBJ2-2; 12 positions agree with TRBD2. The CDR3 bases are TGTGCCTGGATCTCTAGCGGGAGGGCCCGCGGGGAGCTGTTTTTT. It encodes CAWISSGRARGELFF.